The following is a T cell receptor (beta chain) sequence with its context. Its antigen remains undetermined. No much larger clonotype is one base removed from it; base qualities were not supplied. This specimen belongs to a study of cytomegalovirus exposure and HLA in healthy donors (dated 2017 in TCRdb). A note on the overall study: A later analysis indicated that the 110 or so validation repertoires were generated on the platform also employed for the 600 to 750 repertoires of the first cohort. The study aimed to test whether signatures of past pathogen exposure could be identified by cataloging public T cell receptors. Besides the first cohort of roughly 700 subjects, a separate validation cohort made up of over 100 different subjects was used. High-throughput TCR immunosequencing, statistical association of individual TCRs with disease status, and machine learning were combined to predict cytomegalovirus infection status.

Separate from the roughly 700-subject first cohort, the validation cohort of over 90 subjects was the group to which the donors belonged. What the study reported, not specific to this receptor: All 130 or so repertoires were used to score co-occurrence in the validation cohort in a later analysis, because that analysis had no HLA typing for the cohort. Of the cluster scores, around 95% were above 0 in a later analysis, which found that TCRs clustered in the first cohort also tended to co-occur in the approximately 110 validation repertoires. A few of the identified cytomegalovirus-associated TCR beta chains were confirmed in vitro to be specific for cytomegalovirus antigens. Cytomegalovirus status was reported to be diagnosed by the classifier with high specificity and sensitivity in both the original and validation cohorts. While some public TCRs were present in many individuals, most TCR sequences turned up only very rarely across donors. The authors suggested that the approach could potentially be extended to other disease states and immunological phenotypes. The study gave a list of about 170 TCR beta chains associated with cytomegalovirus.

The method was the immunoSEQ multiplex PCR assay. In the authors' own workflow: A statistical classification framework was built to diagnose cytomegalovirus status from the catalog of TCR beta chain sequences. In its TCRdb copy, this immuneACCESS table keeps in-frame sequences only and misses some clones. Where compared with another copy, unresolved V genes explain less than half of these, and the others have no known cause. V, J and clone size derive from that table, while D and trimming were established from the DNA sequence. The sample has around 300,000 clones on record, 88% of them singletons. The top ten clonotypes cover approximately 0.9% of the sample. The germline V gene (reference sequence) provides CDR1 DFQATT and CDR2 SNEGSKA. The junction shows trimming of 5 bases on V and 1 base on J, plus 5 bases between the germline ends. Inclusive of the bounding cysteine and phenylalanine, the CDR3 is 11 residues long. Solely the CDR3 DNA is kept, with 33 bases framed from the first base.

The sample taken for sequencing was PBMCs. The origin of this receptor is a young man in good health and CMV-seronegative. The sequence is built from TRBV20-1 and TRBJ1-1; confidence is insufficient to name the D gene. CDR3 sequence: CSASENTEAFF. The bases read TGCAGTGCTTCAGAGAACACTGAAGCTTTCTTT.